This is a list of T cell receptor beta chains from one sample in a study of Ad26.COV2.S vaccination and SARS-CoV-2 variants. Here immunoSEQ multiplex PCR was the method, and the copy in TCRdb shows in-frame clones only, minus some. The repertoire consists of 440,000 or so clones, with about 88% occurring once and the leading ten covering about 1.5%. The specimen was peripheral blood, collected in a trial of Ad26.COV2.S vaccine versus placebo. Receptors were obtained from a person between 18 and 65 years old who received the Ad26.COV2.S COVID-19 vaccine or a placebo. Both conserved end residues are trimmed from each CDR3. Fields, in order: V gene, CDR3 protein.

TRBV7-9,ASSVGWETQY
TRBV19,ASKKGPGTDTQY
TRBV30,ACRGVTEAF
TRBV10-3,AIRGDLNTEAF
TRBV29-1,SVLKTGGLITDTQY
TRBV19,ASSTQTRANTEAF
TRBV7-2,ASSSRGQGLLGGYT
TRBV24-1,ATGRGPGDYGYT
TRBV18,ASSPGTGSYNEQF
TRBV28,ASSPTGEGAYEQY
TRBV5-1,ASSLQGEEKLF
TRBV6-5,ASSYWGRGKDEQY
TRBV20-1,SASRPEAGQPQH
TRBV6-1,ASSDNGGQLYNEQF
TRBV10-3,AIKIGAGGYEQY
TRBV11-2,ASSLFYPPEKLF
TRBV4-1,ASSQVFQGALLDEQY
TRBV18,ASSPERGGVYGYT
TRBV3-1/TRBV3-2,ASSHITGLQGSPLH
TRBV6-2/TRBV6-3,ASSSVRGLEQPQH
TRBV6-5,ASSRGTGSGGYT
TRBV7-9,ASSSTGGAYETQY
TRBV20-1,SSREGTEAF
TRBV6-5,ASSYSKSEQF
TRBV15,ATSRRTGSYEQY
TRBV19,ASSIFGASYEQY
TRBV27,ASSLTVAAGELF
TRBV7-9,ASSLVLGNTEAF
TRBV20-1,SARDRVVAF
TRBV11-2,ASSPVPGQGGAQY
TRBV13,ASSFPGQGGWATEAF
TRBV14,ASSQVTLRGEQF
TRBV2,ASRGVLSGNTIY
TRBV6-5,ASTGGSNYGYT
TRBV11-3,ASSLLSGSGSGEQF
TRBV3-1/TRBV3-2,ASSQGPGYNSPLH
TRBV30,AWDRGFYGYT
TRBV6-6,ASNQYNEQF
TRBV7-6,ASSLRAGGNTDTQY
TRBV15,ATSRGRLGTEKLF
TRBV10-3,AISEHLAGDNNEQF
TRBV5-4,ASSLISSVNTEAF
TRBV28,ASSLAGGGTTDTQY
TRBV29-1,SVVRQMNTEAF
TRBV25-1,ASSDLRGGKETQY
TRBV9,ASSVVRGANTGELF
TRBV29-1,SVEVGRAFGEQF
TRBV14,ASSQDYPTYEQY
TRBV20-1,SAPPGETQY
TRBV27,ASSSGTSGGFYEQY
TRBV30,AWRANARGGSNYGYT
TRBV19,ASSTSGTSGVAKNIQY
TRBV2,ASSGQANQPQH
TRBV9,ASSVRAGHGYT
TRBV19,ASSISGSGANVLT
TRBV12-5,ASGFSGGTDHYNEQF
TRBV3-1/TRBV3-2,ASSPDLGFYGYT
TRBV7-9,ASSSTTAVGEQF
TRBV18,ASSPIGGTPNEQY